This T cell receptor (beta chain) was recorded in a study of T cells after yellow fever vaccination. Trimming left V 2 bases short and J 2 bases short, with 8 bases between. CDR1 is SGHTA, CDR2 FQGTGA, per germline. The CDR3 totals 14 residues. The 5'RACE template-switching step produced TCR cDNA and added a universal primer site and UMIs. In TCRdb, the 5' RACE reads were re-called with MiXCR into one record per CDR3 protein. The sample has tens of thousands of distinct CDR3 sequences; approximately 7.5% are singletons. This clonotype has a handful of counts. Its antigen is still unknown. Study-wide findings and caveats: Researchers cautioned that FACS-sorted repertoires could harbor abundant clonotypes contaminating from the bulk population. Reappearance after the booster was observed for most primary-vaccination clones (more than 95% CD4, more than 70% CD8).

The material sequenced was CD8+ T cells sorted from PBMCs, taken on the day of the yellow fever booster vaccination. The chain links TRBV7-3 to TRBJ2-3; D ambiguous. The origin of this receptor is a man aged 25-45 years who received the YFV17D yellow fever vaccine. This chain's CDR3 is CASSLAGDTDTQYF. Written as DNA, the CDR3 is TGTGCCAGCAGCTTAGCCGGAGACACAGATACGCAGTATTTT. Filled out from reference TRBV7-3 and TRBJ2-3, the complete variable domain reads GAGVSQTPSNKVTEKGKYVELRCDPISGHTALYWYRQSLGQGPEFLIYFQGTGAADDSGLPNDRFFAVRPEGSVSTLKIQRTERGDSAVYLCASSLAGDTDTQYFGPGTRLTVL.